What follows is one TCR beta chain and its context. This sample is part of a study of B cell selection in AIRE deficiency. Source study methods: Patients' Tregs yielded about 51,000 distinct TCRbeta sequences; donors' about 9.6x10^4. The data were produced by immunoSEQ multiplex PCR, yet TCRdb's version contains in-frame clones alone and is incomplete. D and trimming come from the DNA, and the V and J calls and clone size come from that table. The top ten clones hold 1% to 1.4% of a sample with roughly 26,000 clones, roughly 90% of them seen once. The CDR3 is made up of 16 amino acids. The V end lost 5 bases, the J end lost 3 bases, and 20 bases lay between the germline ends. Germline values: CDR1 MNHEY, CDR2 SMNVEV (reference sequence). The regulatory T cell sort gate was CD4+CD25hiCD127low/negative.

The sequenced sample was CD4+CD25+ Tregs sorted from PBMCs. The chain uses TRBV27 and TRBJ2-7; D perhaps matches TRBD2 (5 bases). This sequence was found in a human donor in good health. The CDR3 sequence is CASSPLSGVSGYEQYF. CDR3 in DNA: TGTGCCAGCAGTCCTCTCTCCGGGGTCTCGGGCTACGAGCAGTACTTC.